This TCR beta chain was retrieved from a study of blood T cell repertoires in COVID-19. Here immunoSEQ multiplex PCR was the method, and the copy in TCRdb shows in-frame clones only, minus some. The table records 130,000 to 150,000 clones, under 90% of them present only once. This clone showed up just once. The clonotype originates from a woman of 80 years or more in a cohort sampled during active or convalescent COVID-19. Sequenced input: peripheral blood.

The CDR3 bases are TGTGCCAGCAGCTTACACAGGGGAGACACCGGGGAGCTGTTTTTT. It specifies CASSLHRGDTGELFF. The rearrangement joins TRBV7-3 to TRBJ2-2; TRBD1 agrees at 7 bases. CDR1 is SGHTA and CDR2 is FQGTGA in the germline V gene. CDR3 length: 15 amino acids. The junction had 3 bases not matched to a gene; V was cut back by 2 bases and J by 3 bases.